These T cell receptor beta chains were read from a single sample in a study of blood T cell repertoires in COVID-19. TCRdb's copy holds only in-frame clones and misses some; the assay was immunoSEQ multiplex PCR. This repertoire shows 200,000 to 250,000 clones, 82% found once; its top ten account for approximately 8%. The material sequenced was peripheral blood. These TCRs come from an elderly woman with COVID-19, enrolled during active disease. The conserved cysteine and the conserved F or W are not part of the CDR3 here. Each record gives: J gene, V gene, CDR3 protein.

J gene: TRBJ1-1
V gene: TRBV6-2/TRBV6-3
CDR3 protein: ASSPTGLGSMNTEAF

J gene: TRBJ2-1
V gene: TRBV14
CDR3 protein: ASSLREGLSYNEQF

J gene: TRBJ1-3
V gene: TRBV28
CDR3 protein: ASSSSGGPFGNTIY

J gene: TRBJ1-2
V gene: TRBV28
CDR3 protein: ASSLLAGGGGYGYT

J gene: TRBJ2-2
V gene: TRBV5-1
CDR3 protein: ASSSGQRNTGELF

J gene: TRBJ2-3
V gene: TRBV18
CDR3 protein: ASSPSGRGLTDTQY

J gene: TRBJ2-3
V gene: TRBV7-3
CDR3 protein: ASSPTSFLNTQY

J gene: TRBJ1-2
V gene: TRBV3-1/TRBV3-2
CDR3 protein: ASSHRDRANYGYT

J gene: TRBJ1-1
V gene: TRBV6-5
CDR3 protein: ASSLQVNTEAF

J gene: TRBJ1-3
V gene: TRBV7-9
CDR3 protein: ASRRLSGNTIY

J gene: TRBJ2-7
V gene: TRBV7-9
CDR3 protein: ASSGSGTVHYEQY

J gene: TRBJ1-5
V gene: TRBV6-5
CDR3 protein: ALGRNQPQH

J gene: TRBJ2-3
V gene: TRBV5-1
CDR3 protein: ASSPMGPGDTQY

J gene: TRBJ2-1
V gene: TRBV2
CDR3 protein: ASSEARGGRWEQF

J gene: TRBJ1-2
V gene: TRBV5-6
CDR3 protein: ASSRPTGGNYGYT

J gene: TRBJ2-1
V gene: TRBV24-1
CDR3 protein: ATSAYNEQF